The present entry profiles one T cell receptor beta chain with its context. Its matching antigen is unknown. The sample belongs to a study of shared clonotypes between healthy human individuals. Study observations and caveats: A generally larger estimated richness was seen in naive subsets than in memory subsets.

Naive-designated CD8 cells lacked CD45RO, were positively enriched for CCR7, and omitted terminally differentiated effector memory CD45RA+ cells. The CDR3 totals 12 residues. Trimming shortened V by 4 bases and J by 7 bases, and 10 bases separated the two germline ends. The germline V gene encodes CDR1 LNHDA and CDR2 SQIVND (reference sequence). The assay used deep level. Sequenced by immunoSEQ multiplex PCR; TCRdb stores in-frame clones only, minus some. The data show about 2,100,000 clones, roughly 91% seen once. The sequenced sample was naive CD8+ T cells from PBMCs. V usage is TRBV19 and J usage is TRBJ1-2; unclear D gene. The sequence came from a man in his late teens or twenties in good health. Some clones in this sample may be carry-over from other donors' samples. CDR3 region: CASSTSGSGYTF. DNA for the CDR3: TGTGCCAGTAGTACGTCGGGGAGTGGCTACACCTTC.